This paragraph covers one TCR beta chain sequence. This record comes from a study of CD8 T cells in Susac syndrome. RNA was extracted with the RNeasy kit, and a quantity of roughly 0.5 to 1 ug was reverse transcribed using random hexamers. TCRdb redid the calling of the immunoSEQ multiplex PCR reads with MiXCR, one entry per CDR3 protein. Seen here are over 150,000 distinct CDR3 sequences, approximately 94% observed once, and the top ten hold roughly 0.1%. The CDR3 contains 17 residues. The ends were cut back, 6 bases at V and 4 bases at J, with 24 bases in the middle. Germline V gene data show CDR1 as SGHAT and CDR2 as FQNNGV. The T cells that were sequenced for TCR beta were CD8+ and CD4+ cells from blood.

Sequencing input: CD4+ T cells from PBMCs. This chain links TRBV11-2 with TRBJ1-2, with a possible D match to TRBD1 (6 bases). The clonotype was recovered from a human donor with multiple sclerosis. CDR3 DNA sequence: TGTGCCAGCAGTCCTTTTACCACCTATCAGGGGATCTATGGCTACACCTTC. This translates into CASSPFTTYQGIYGYTF.